The entry below gives a single T cell receptor (beta chain) sequence along with its context. The sample belongs to a study of cytomegalovirus exposure and HLA in healthy donors. This PCR relied on a set of 60 Vbeta primers and 13 Jbeta primers. Sequencing used immunoSEQ multiplex PCR; TCRdb keeps in-frame clones, though not all of them. The repertoire includes roughly 130,000 clones, around two thirds of them detected once, and roughly 1.8% sits in the top ten. The V gene's germline CDR1 is MNHEY and CDR2 SMNVEV (reference sequence). The V end was cut by 0 bases, the J end by 0 bases, with 9 bases between. The CDR3 loop spans 16 amino acids.

The TCR sequence derives from a male donor in good health and CMV-seronegative. Material: PBMCs. This sequence joins TRBV27 and TRBJ2-1, with D perhaps matching TRBD2 (6 bases). CDR3 region: CASSLSVGGSYNEQFF. In DNA, the CDR3 is TGTGCCAGCAGTTTATCGGTGGGGGGCTCCTACAATGAGCAGTTCTTC.